The clone carrying this T cell receptor beta chain was detected once. Germline CDR1 is LNHDA and CDR2 is SQIVND (reference sequence). The ends were cut back, 4 bases at V and 0 bases at J, with 10 bases in the middle. The CDR3 totals 14 residues. TCRdb's copy holds only in-frame clones and misses some; the assay was immunoSEQ multiplex PCR. This sample has around 33,000 clones; about 85% occur once, and the top ten carry 1.6%. The data derive from a study of control samples from healthy donors and cancer patients. This receptor was identified in a woman aged 40 to 50 with lung cancer. Sequencing was done on a sample of PBMCs. The chain uses TRBV19 and TRBJ2-7; maybe TRBD1 (6 bases). The CDR3 DNA sequence: TGTGCCAGTAGTACCTCACAGGGCTCCTACGAGCAGTACTTC. Translated, it gives CASSTSQGSYEQYF.